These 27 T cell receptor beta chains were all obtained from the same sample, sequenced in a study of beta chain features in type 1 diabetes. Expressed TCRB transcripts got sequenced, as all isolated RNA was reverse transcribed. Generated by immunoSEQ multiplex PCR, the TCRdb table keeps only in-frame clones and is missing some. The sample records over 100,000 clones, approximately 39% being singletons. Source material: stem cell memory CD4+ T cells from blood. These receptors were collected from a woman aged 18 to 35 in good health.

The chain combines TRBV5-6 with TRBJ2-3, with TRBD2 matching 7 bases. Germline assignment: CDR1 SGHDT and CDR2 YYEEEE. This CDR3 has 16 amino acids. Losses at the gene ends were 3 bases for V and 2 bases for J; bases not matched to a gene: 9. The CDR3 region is CASSSGLRPFTDTQYF. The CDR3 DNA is TGTGCCAGCAGCTCGGGACTACGTCCTTTCACAGATACGCAGTATTTT.

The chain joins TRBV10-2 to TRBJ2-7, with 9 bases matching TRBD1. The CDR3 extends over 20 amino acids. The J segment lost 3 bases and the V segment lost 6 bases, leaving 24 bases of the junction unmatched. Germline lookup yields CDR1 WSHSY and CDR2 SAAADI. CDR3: CASRERDREHPGLPSYEQYF. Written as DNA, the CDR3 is TGCGCCAGCAGGGAGAGGGACAGGGAACACCCGGGACTCCCAAGCTACGAGCAGTACTTC.

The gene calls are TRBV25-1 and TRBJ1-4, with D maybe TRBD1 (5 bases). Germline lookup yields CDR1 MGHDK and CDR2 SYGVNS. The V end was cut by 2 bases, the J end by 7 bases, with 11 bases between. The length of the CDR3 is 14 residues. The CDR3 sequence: CASSESGTGEKLFF. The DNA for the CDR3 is TGTGCCAGCAGTGAAAGCGGGACCGGTGAAAAACTGTTTTTT. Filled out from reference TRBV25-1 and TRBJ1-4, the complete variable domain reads EADIYQTPRYLVIGTGKKITLECSQTMGHDKMYWYQQDPGMELHLIHYSYGVNSTEKGDLSSESTVSRIRTEHFPLTLESARPSHTSQYLCASSESGTGEKLFFGSGTQLSVL.

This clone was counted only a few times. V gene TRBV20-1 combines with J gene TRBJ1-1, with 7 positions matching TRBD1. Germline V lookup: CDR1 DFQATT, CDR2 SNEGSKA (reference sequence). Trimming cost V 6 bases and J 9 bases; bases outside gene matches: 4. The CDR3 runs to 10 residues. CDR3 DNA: TGCAGTGCCAGACAGGGTCAAGCTTTCTTT. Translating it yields CSARQGQAFF.

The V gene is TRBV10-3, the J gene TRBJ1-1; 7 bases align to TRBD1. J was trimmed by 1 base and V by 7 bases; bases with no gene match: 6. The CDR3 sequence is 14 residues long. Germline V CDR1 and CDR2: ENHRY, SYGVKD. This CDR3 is CAIKITGENTEAFF. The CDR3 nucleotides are TGTGCCATCAAAATCACAGGGGAGAACACTGAAGCTTTCTTT.

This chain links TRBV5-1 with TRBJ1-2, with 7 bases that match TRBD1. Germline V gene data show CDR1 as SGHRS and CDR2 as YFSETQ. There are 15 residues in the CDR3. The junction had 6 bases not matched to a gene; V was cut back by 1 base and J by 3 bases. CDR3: CASSLLDRRYYGYTF. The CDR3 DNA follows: TGCGCCAGCAGCTTGTTGGACAGGCGATACTATGGCTACACCTTC.

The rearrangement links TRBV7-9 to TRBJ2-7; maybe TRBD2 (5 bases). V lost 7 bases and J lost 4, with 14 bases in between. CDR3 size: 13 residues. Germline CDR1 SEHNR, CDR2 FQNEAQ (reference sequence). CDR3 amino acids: CASKSSGGYEQYF. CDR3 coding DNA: TGTGCCAGCAAGTCCAGCGGAGGATACGAGCAGTACTTC.

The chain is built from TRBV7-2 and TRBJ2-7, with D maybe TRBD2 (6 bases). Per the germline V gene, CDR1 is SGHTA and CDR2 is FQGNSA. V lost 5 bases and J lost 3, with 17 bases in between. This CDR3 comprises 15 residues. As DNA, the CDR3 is TGTGCCAGCAGCAAGAGGAGGGTCAGTGTCTACGAGCAGTACTTC. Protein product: CASSKRRVSVYEQYF.

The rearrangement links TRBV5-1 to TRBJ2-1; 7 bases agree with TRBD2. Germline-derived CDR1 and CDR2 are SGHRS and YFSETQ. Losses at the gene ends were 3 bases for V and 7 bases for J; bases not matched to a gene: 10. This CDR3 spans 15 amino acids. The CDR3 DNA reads TGCGCCAGCAGCTCAGGTGGGAGGGCCAAAAATGAGCAGTTCTTC. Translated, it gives CASSSGGRAKNEQFF.

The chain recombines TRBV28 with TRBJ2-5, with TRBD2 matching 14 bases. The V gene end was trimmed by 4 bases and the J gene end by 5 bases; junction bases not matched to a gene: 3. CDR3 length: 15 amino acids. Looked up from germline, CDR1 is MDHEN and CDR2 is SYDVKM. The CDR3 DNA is TGTGCCAGCAGTTCGGGACTAGCGGGAGACGAGACCCAGTACTTC. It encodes CASSSGLAGDETQYF.

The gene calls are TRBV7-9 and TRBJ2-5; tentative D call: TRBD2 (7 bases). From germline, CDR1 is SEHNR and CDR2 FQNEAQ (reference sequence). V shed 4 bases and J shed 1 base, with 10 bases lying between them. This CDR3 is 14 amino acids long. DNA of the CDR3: TGTGCCAGCAGCTCCGCGGGGGCCCAAGAGACCCAGTACTTC. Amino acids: CASSSAGAQETQYF.

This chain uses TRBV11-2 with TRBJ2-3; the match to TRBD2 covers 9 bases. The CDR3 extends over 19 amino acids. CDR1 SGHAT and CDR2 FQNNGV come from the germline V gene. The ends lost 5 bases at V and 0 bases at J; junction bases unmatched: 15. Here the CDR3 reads CASSGLLAGLLSSTDTQYF. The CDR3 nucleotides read TGTGCCAGCAGCGGATTACTAGCGGGCCTACTATCTAGCACAGATACGCAGTATTTT.

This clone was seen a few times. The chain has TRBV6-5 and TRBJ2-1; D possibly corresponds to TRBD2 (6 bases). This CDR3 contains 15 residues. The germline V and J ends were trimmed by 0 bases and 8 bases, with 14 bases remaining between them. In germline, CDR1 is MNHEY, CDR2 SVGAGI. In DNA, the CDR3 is TGTGCCAGCAGTTACTCGACTAGAATGGGCGATGAGCAGTTCTTC. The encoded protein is CASSYSTRMGDEQFF.

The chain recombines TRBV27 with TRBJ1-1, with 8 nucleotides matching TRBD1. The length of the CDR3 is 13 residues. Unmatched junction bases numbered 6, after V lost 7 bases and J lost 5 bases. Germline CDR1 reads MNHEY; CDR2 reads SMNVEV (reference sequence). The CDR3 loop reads CASTRTGKTEAFF. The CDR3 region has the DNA TGTGCCAGCACCCGGACAGGGAAGACTGAAGCTTTCTTT.

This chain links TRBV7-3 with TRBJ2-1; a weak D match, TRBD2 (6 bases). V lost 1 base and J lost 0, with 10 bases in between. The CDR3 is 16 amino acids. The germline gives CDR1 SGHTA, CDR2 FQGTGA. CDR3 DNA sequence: TGTGCCAGCAGCTTAAGCGGGACCTACTCCTACAATGAGCAGTTCTTC. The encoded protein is CASSLSGTYSYNEQFF. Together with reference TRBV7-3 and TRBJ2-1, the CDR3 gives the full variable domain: GAGVSQTPSNKVTEKGKYVELRCDPISGHTALYWYRQSLGQGPEFLIYFQGTGAADDSGLPNDRFFAVRPEGSVSTLKIQRTERGDSAVYLCASSLSGTYSYNEQFFGPGTRLTVL.

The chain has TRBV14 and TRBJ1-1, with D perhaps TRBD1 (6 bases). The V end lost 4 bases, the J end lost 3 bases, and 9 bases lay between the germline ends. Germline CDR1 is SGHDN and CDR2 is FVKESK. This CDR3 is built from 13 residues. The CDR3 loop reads CASSRTAYTEAFF. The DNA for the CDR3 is TGTGCCAGCAGCCGGACAGCTTACACTGAAGCTTTCTTT. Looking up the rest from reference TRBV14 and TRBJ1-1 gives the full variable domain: EAGVTQFPSHSVIEKGQTVTLRCDPISGHDNLYWYRRVMGKEIKFLLHFVKESKQDESGMPNNRFLAERTGGTYSTLKVQPAELEDSGVYFCASSRTAYTEAFFGQGTRLTVV.

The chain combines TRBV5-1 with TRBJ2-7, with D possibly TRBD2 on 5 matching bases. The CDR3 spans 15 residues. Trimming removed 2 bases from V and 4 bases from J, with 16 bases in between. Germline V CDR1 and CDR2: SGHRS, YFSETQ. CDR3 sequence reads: CASSFLRMDSYEQYF. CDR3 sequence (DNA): TGCGCCAGCAGCTTCCTAAGGATGGACTCTTACGAGCAGTACTTC.

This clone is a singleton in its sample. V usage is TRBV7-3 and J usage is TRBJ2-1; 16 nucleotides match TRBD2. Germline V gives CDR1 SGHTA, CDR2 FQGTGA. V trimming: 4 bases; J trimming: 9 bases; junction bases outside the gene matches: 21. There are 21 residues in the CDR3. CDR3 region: CASSYLPPGAAGTSGRVEQFF. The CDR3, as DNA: TGTGCCAGCAGCTACTTACCCCCGGGCGCGGCCGGGACTAGCGGGAGGGTTGAGCAGTTCTTC.

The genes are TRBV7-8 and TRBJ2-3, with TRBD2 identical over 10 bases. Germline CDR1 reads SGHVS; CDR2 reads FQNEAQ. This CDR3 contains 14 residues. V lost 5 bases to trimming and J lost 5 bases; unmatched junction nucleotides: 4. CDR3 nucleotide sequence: TGTGCCAGCAGCGCCAGCGGGAGGGGAGATACGCAGTATTTT. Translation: CASSASGRGDTQYF.

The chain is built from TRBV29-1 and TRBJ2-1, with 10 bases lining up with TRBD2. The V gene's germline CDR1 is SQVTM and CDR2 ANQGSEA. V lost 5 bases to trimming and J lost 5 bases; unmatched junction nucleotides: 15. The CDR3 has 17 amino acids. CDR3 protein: CSVRRATGTSANNEQFF. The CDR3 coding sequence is TGCAGCGTTCGACGAGCAACCGGGACTAGCGCTAACAATGAGCAGTTCTTC.

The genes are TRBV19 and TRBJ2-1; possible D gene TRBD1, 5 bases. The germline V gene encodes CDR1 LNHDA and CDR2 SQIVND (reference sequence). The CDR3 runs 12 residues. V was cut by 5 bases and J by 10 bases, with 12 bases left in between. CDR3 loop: CASSVGAGEQFF. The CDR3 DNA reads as TGTGCCAGTAGTGTTGGGGCTGGCGAGCAGTTCTTC. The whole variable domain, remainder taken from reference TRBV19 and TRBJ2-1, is DGGITQSPKYLFRKEGQNVTLSCEQNLNHDAMYWYRQDPGQGLRLIYYSQIVNDFQKGDIAEGYSVSREKKESFPLTVTSAQKNPTAFYLCASSVGAGEQFFGPGTRLTVL.

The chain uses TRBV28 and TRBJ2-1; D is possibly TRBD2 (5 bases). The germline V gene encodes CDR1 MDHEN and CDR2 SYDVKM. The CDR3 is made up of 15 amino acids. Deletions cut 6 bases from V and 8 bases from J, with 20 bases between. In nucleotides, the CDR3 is TGTGCCAGCAGCCAAACTAATTTGAGGGAAGATGAGCAGTTCTTC. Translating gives CASSQTNLREDEQFF.

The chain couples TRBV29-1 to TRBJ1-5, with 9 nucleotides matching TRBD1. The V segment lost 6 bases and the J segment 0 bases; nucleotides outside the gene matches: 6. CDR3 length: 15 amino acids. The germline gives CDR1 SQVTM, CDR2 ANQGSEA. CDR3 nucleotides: TGCAGCGTAAGGACAGGGGCCTTTAGCAATCAGCCCCAGCATTTT. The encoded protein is CSVRTGAFSNQPQHF.

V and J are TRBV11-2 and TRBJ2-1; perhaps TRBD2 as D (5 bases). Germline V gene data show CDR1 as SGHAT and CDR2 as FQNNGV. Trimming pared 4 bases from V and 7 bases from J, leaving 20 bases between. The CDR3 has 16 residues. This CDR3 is CASSSAHSGAWNEQFF. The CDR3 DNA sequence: TGTGCCAGCAGCTCGGCTCACAGCGGCGCCTGGAATGAGCAGTTCTTC.

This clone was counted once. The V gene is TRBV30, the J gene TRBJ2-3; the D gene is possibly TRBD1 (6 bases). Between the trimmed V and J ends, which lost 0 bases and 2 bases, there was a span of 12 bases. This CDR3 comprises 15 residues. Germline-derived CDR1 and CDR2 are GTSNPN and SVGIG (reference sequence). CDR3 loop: CAWSVSGANTDTQYF. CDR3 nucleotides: TGTGCCTGGAGTGTGTCAGGGGCTAACACAGATACGCAGTATTTT.

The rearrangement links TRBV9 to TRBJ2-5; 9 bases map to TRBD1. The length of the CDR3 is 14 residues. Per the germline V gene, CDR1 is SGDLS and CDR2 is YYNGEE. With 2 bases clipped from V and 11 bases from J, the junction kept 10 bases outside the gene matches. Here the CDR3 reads CASSVQTGGGEQYF. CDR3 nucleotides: TGTGCCAGCAGCGTTCAGACAGGGGGGGGAGAGCAGTACTTC.

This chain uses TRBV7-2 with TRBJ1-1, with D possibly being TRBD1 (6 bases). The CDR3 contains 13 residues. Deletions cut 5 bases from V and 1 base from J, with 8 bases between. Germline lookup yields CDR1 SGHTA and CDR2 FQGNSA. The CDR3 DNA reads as TGTGCCAGCAGCGAACAGGGGAACACTGAAGCTTTCTTT. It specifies CASSEQGNTEAFF.